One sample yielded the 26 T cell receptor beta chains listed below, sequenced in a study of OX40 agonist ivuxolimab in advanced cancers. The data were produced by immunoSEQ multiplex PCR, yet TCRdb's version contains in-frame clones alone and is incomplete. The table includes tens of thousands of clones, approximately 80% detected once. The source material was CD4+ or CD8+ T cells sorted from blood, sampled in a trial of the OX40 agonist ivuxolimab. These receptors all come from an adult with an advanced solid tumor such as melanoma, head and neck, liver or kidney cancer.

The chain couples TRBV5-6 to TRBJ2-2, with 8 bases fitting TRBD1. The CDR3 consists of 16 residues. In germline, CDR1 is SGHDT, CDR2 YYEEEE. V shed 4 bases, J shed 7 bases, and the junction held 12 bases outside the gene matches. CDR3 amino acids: CASSQLWGQVGGELFF. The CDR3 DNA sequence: TGTGCCAGCAGCCAACTGTGGGGACAGGTCGGCGGGGAGCTGTTTTTT.

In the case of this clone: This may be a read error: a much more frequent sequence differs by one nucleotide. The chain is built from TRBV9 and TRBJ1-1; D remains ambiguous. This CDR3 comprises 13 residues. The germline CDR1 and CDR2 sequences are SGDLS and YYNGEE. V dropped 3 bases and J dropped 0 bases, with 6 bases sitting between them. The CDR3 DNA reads TGTGCCAGCAGCGAACAGTTGAACACTGAAGCTTTCTTT. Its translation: CASSEQLNTEAFF. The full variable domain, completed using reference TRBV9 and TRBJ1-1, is DSGVTQTPKHLITATGQRVTLRCSPRSGDLSVYWYQQSLDQGLQFLIQYYNGEERAKGNILERFSAQQFPDLHSELNLSSLELGDSALYFCASSEQLNTEAFFGQGTRLTVV.

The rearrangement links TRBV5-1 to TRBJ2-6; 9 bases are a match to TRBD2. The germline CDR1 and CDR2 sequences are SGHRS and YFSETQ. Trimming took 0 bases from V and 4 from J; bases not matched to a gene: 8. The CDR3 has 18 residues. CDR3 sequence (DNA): TGCGCCAGCAGCTTGGGGCTAGCGGGGTCATCGGGGGCCAACGTCCTGACTTTC. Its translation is CASSLGLAGSSGANVLTF.

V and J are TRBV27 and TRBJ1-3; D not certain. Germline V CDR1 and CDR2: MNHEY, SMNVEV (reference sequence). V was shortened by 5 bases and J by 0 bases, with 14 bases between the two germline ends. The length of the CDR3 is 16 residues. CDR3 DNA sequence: TGTGCCAGCAGTCGAGCCGGCCCCGGCTCTGGAAACACCATATATTTT. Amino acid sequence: CASSRAGPGSGNTIYF.

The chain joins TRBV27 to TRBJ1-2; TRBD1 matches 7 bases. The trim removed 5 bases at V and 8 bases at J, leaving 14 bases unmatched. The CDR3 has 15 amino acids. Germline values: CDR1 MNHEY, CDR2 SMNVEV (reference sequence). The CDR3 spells CASSPRGQPGGGYTF. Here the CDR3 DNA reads TGTGCCAGCAGTCCCAGGGGACAGCCGGGCGGGGGCTACACCTTC.

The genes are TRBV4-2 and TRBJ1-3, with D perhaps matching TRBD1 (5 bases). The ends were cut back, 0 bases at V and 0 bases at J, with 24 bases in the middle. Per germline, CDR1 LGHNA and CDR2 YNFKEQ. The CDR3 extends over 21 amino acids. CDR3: CASSQDIAVVGARLSGNTIYF. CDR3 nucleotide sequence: TGTGCCAGCAGCCAAGATATCGCGGTCGTAGGGGCTCGGCTCTCTGGAAACACCATATATTTT.

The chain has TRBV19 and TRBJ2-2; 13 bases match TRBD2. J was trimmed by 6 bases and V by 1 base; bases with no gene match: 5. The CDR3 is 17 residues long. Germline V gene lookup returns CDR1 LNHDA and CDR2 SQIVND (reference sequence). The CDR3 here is CASSIAGLAGSPGELFF. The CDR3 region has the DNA TGTGCCAGTAGTATAGCGGGACTAGCGGGGTCCCCCGGGGAGCTGTTTTTT. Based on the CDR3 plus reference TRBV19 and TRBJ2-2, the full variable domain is DGGITQSPKYLFRKEGQNVTLSCEQNLNHDAMYWYRQDPGQGLRLIYYSQIVNDFQKGDIAEGYSVSREKKESFPLTVTSAQKNPTAFYLCASSIAGLAGSPGELFFGEGSRLTVL.

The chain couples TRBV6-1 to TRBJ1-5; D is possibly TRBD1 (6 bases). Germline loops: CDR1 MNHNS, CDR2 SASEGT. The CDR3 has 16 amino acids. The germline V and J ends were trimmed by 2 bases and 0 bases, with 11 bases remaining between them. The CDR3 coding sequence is TGTGCCAGCAGTGAACTGACAGGAGGTAGCAATCAGCCCCAGCATTTT. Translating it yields CASSELTGGSNQPQHF.

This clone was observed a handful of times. The CDR3 bases are TGTGCCAGCAGTGCGGACGGACAGGCCCGCGATGGCTACACCTTC. Its protein is CASSADGQARDGYTF. The chain combines TRBV6-4 with TRBJ1-2, with TRBD1 identical over 7 bases. The CDR3 is made up of 15 amino acids. Germline CDR1 is MRHNA and CDR2 is SNTAGT. V was clipped by 4 bases and J by 6 bases; unmatched bases: 11.

The CDR3 region is CASGETSGGTYEQYF. The CDR3 coding sequence is TGTGCCAGCGGCGAAACTAGCGGGGGGACCTACGAGCAGTACTTC. The genes are TRBV6-5 and TRBJ2-7, with TRBD2 identical over 12 bases. The CDR3 loop spans 15 amino acids. Looked up from germline, CDR1 is MNHEY and CDR2 is SVGAGI. Losses at the gene ends were 8 bases for V and 2 bases for J; bases not matched to a gene: 7.

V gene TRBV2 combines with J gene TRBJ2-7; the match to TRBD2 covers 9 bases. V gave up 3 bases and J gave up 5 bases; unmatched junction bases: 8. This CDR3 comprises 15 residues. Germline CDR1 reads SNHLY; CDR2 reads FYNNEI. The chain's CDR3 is CASSEGGGAFDEQYF. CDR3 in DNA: TGTGCCAGCAGTGAGGGCGGGGGGGCCTTTGACGAGCAGTACTTC.

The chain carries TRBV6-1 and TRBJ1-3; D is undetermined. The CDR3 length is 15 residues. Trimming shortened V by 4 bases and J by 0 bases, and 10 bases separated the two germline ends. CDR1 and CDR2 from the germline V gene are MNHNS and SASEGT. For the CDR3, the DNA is TGTGCCAGCAGTGCAACGACGGACTCTGGAAACACCATATATTTT. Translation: CASSATTDSGNTIYF.

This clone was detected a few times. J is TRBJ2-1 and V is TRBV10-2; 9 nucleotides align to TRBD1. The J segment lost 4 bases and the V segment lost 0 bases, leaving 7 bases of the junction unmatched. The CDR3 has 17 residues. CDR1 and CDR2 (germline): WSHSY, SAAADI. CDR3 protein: CASSESRWGQGYNEQFF. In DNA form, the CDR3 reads TGCGCCAGCAGTGAGTCGAGGTGGGGACAGGGATACAATGAGCAGTTCTTC.

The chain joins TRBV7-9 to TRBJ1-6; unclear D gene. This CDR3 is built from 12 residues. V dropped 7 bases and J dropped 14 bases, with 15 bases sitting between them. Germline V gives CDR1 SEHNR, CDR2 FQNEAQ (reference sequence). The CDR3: CASTAEGTTLHF. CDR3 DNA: TGTGCCAGCACCGCCGAGGGCACCACCCTCCACTTT.

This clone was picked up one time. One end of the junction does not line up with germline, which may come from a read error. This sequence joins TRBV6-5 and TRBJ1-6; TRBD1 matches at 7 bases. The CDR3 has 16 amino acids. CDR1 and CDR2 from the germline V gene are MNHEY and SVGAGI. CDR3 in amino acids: CAGSSYLGTVNSPLHF. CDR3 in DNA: TGTGCCGGCAGTTCCTACCTAGGGACAGTTAATTCACCCCTCCACTTT.

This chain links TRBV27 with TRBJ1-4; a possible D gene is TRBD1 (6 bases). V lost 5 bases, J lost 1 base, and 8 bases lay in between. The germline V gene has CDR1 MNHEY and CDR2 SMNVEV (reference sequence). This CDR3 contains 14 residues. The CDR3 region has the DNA TGTGCCAGCAGTAGGACAGAAACTAATGAAAAACTGTTTTTT. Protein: CASSRTETNEKLFF.

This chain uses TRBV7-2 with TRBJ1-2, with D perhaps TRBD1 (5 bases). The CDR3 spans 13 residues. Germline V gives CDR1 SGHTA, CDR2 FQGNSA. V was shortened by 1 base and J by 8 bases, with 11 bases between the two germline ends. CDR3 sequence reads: CASSLVRVGGYTF. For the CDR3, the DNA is TGTGCCAGCAGCTTAGTCAGGGTGGGAGGCTACACCTTC. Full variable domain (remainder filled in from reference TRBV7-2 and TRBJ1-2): GAGVSQSPSNKVTEKGKDVELRCDPISGHTALYWYRQSLGQGLEFLIYFQGNSAPDKSGLPSDRFSAERTGGSVSTLTIQRTQQEDSAVYLCASSLVRVGGYTFGSGTRLTVV.

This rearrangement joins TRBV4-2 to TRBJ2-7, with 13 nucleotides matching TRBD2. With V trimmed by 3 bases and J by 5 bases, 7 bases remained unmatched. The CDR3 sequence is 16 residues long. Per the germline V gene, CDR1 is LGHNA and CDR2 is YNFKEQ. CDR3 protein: CASSQLGTSGDNEQYF. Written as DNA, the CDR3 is TGTGCCAGCAGCCAGTTGGGGACTAGCGGGGATAACGAGCAGTACTTC.

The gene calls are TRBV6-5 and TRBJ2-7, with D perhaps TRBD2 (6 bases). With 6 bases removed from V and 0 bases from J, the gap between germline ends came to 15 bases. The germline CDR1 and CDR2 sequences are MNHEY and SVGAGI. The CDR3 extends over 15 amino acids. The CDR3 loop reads CASSLLGSSSYEQYF. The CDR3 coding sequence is TGTGCCAGCAGCTTACTCGGGAGTAGCTCCTACGAGCAGTACTTC.

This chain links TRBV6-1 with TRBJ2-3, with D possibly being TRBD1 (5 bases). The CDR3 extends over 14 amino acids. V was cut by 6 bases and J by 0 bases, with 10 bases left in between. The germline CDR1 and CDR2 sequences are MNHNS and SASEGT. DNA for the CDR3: TGTGCCAGCAGCCGGACACTGAGCACAGATACGCAGTATTTT. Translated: CASSRTLSTDTQYF.

In nucleotides, the CDR3 is TGTGCCAGCAGCCGAGCCTCAGTGGACGAGCAGTACTTC. It yields the protein CASSRASVDEQYF. The V call is TRBV6-5, the J call TRBJ2-7; D is ambiguous. The germline V gene encodes CDR1 MNHEY and CDR2 SVGAGI. This CDR3 spans 13 amino acids. The V end lost 6 bases, the J end lost 5 bases, and 14 bases lay between the germline ends.

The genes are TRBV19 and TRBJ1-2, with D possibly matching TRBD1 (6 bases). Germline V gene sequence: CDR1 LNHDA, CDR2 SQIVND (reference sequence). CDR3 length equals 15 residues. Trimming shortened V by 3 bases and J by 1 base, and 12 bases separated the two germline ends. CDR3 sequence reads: CASSIPRTVNYGYTF. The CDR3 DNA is TGTGCCAGTAGTATTCCCCGGACAGTTAACTATGGCTACACCTTC. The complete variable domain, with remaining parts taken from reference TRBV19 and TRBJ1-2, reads DGGITQSPKYLFRKEGQNVTLSCEQNLNHDAMYWYRQDPGQGLRLIYYSQIVNDFQKGDIAEGYSVSREKKESFPLTVTSAQKNPTAFYLCASSIPRTVNYGYTFGSGTRLTVV.

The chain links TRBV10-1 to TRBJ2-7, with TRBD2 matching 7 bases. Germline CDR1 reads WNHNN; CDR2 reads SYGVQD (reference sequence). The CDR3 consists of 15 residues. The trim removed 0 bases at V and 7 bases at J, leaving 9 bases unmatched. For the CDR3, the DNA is TGCGCCAGCAGTGAGTCAAGGAGCGGGGCAGGTGAGCAGTACTTC. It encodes CASSESRSGAGEQYF.

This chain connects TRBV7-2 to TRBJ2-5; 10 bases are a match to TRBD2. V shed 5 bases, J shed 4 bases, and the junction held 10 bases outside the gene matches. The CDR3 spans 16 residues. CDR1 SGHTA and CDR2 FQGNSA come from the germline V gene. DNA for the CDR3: TGTGCCAGCAGCCCCCCTCGGCTAGCGGGGGTAGAGACCCAGTACTTC. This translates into CASSPPRLAGVETQYF.

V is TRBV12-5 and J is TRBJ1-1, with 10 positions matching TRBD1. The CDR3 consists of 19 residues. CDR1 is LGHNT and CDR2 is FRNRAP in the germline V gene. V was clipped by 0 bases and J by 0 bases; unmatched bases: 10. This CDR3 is CASGLVSMGQGPLNTEAFF. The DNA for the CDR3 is TGTGCTAGTGGTTTGGTATCGATGGGACAGGGGCCATTGAACACTGAAGCTTTCTTT.

This chain's CDR3 is CASRLRGGSYNSPLHF. The CDR3 DNA is TGTGCCAGCAGACTCAGGGGAGGATCCTATAATTCACCCCTCCACTTT. The genes are TRBV5-6 and TRBJ1-6, with D possibly TRBD1 on 6 matching bases. The germline V gene encodes CDR1 SGHDT and CDR2 YYEEEE. The V gene lost 5 bases and the J gene lost 1 base, with 13 bases spanning the gap. The CDR3 spans 16 residues.